Shown below are 23 T cell receptor beta chains from a single sample sequenced in a study of blood T cell repertoires in COVID-19. The table came from immunoSEQ multiplex PCR; TCRdb's copy has only in-frame clones and leaves some out. The sample consists of some 200,000 clones, about 80% of them appearing once. The specimen was PBMCs or T cells enriched from blood (not recorded which). The receptor set was obtained from a woman between 40 and 50 years old with acute COVID-19.

This chain links TRBV18 with TRBJ1-4; D possibly corresponds to TRBD1 (6 bases). Per the germline V gene, CDR1 is KGHSH and CDR2 is LQKENI. Trimming shortened V by 5 bases and J by 8 bases, and 15 bases separated the two germline ends. The CDR3 is 14 amino acids. CDR3 protein: CASSTSGTREKLFF. Here the CDR3 DNA reads TGTGCCAGCTCAACGTCCGGGACACGAGAAAAACTGTTTTTT.

The chain couples TRBV11-3 to TRBJ1-5, with D possibly matching TRBD1 (6 bases). This CDR3 is 17 amino acids long. V was clipped by 4 bases and J by 8 bases, with 24 bases between them. Per the germline V gene, CDR1 is SGHNT and CDR2 is YENEEA. The DNA for the CDR3 is TGTGCCAGCAGCTCATACCAGGGGCCAAATACTGAGGAGCCCCAGCATTTT. It specifies CASSSYQGPNTEEPQHF.

A word on this clone: Different DNA sequences within this sample yield the same CDR3. The chain joins TRBV11-2 to TRBJ1-2; tentative D call: TRBD1 (5 bases). Per germline, CDR1 SGHAT and CDR2 FQNNGV. Trimming pared 1 base from V and 4 bases from J, leaving 10 bases between. This CDR3 is 14 amino acids long. CDR3 sequence (DNA): TGTGCCAGCAGCTTAGTTGGGGGAGGCTATGGCTACACCTTC. It yields the protein CASSLVGGGYGYTF.

The chain uses TRBV19 and TRBJ1-2; a possible D gene is TRBD1 (6 bases). The CDR3 is 15 amino acids. The V and J ends lost 0 bases and 6 bases respectively, with 14 bases between them. Per germline, CDR1 LNHDA and CDR2 SQIVND (reference sequence). The CDR3 sequence is CASSIDKWDMDGYTF. CDR3 nucleotide sequence: TGTGCCAGTAGTATAGATAAATGGGACATGGATGGCTACACCTTC.

The chain joins TRBV12-2 to TRBJ2-1; the D segment call TRBD1 is taken from the table without a DNA check. TRBV12-2 is a pseudogene locus. CDR3 size: 13 residues. CDR3 in DNA: TGTGCAAGTCGCGCGGCGACAGTGGATGAGCAGTTCTTC. This translates into CASRAATVDEQFF.

The V gene is TRBV13, the J gene TRBJ2-4, with 7 bases that match TRBD1. The CDR3 spans 14 residues. The ends lost 6 bases at V and 7 bases at J; junction bases unmatched: 9. Germline CDR1 is PRHDT and CDR2 is FYEKMQ (reference sequence). The CDR3, as DNA: TGTGCCAGCAGAAAAAGGGACAGTGCGAACATTCAGTACTTC. Its protein is CASRKRDSANIQYF.

The chain joins TRBV24-1 to TRBJ1-5, with no clear D. CDR3 length: 16 amino acids. CDR1 and CDR2 from the germline V gene are KGHDR and SFDVKD. The V end was cut by 2 bases, the J end by 7 bases, with 17 bases between. The CDR3 region is CATSDSRSPSAQPQHF. The CDR3 bases are TGTGCCACCAGTGATTCGAGATCTCCTTCCGCCCAGCCCCAGCATTTT.

The chain recombines TRBV7-6 with TRBJ2-2, with 8 bases matching TRBD1. J gave up 5 bases and V 5 bases, and 10 bases lay outside the gene matches. Germline values: CDR1 SGHVS, CDR2 FNYEAQ. The CDR3 has 16 residues. The CDR3, as DNA: TGTGCCAGCAGCGACCAGGGGGCTCGGAAAACCGGGGAGCTGTTTTTT. Translated: CASSDQGARKTGELFF.

This clone was recorded only once. V is TRBV7-8 and J is TRBJ1-2; no clear D. This CDR3 has 13 residues. CDR1 is SGHVS and CDR2 is FQNEAQ in the germline V gene. V lost 3 bases to trimming and J lost 8 bases, with 13 bases between them. The CDR3 DNA follows: TGTGCCAGCAGCTTGGCGGGCATAGAAGGCTACACCTTC. Residues: CASSLAGIEGYTF.

The V gene is TRBV4-2, the J gene TRBJ1-6, with 9 nucleotides matching TRBD1. The CDR3 has 15 amino acids. Germline trimming cut 4 bases from V and 7 bases from J; bases unmatched to any gene: 5. Germline loops: CDR1 LGHNA, CDR2 YNFKEQ. In nucleotides, the CDR3 is TGTGCCAGCAGCCCCCGGGACAGGGCAAATTCACCCCTCCACTTT. This codes for CASSPRDRANSPLHF.

This sequence joins TRBV5-1 and TRBJ1-1, with 9 bases that match TRBD1. Trimming removed 3 bases from V and 1 base from J; junction bases left unmatched: 4. The CDR3 spans 15 residues. CDR1 is SGHRS and CDR2 is YFSETQ in the germline V gene. The CDR3, as DNA: TGCGCCAGCAGCTCGAACAGGGGGCAGAACACTGAAGCTTTCTTT. Its translation is CASSSNRGQNTEAFF.

Only one count was recorded for this clone. The chain joins TRBV19 to TRBJ1-2; TRBD1 matches at 9 bases. The CDR3 runs 12 residues. CDR1 and CDR2 from the germline V gene are LNHDA and SQIVND (reference sequence). Trimming took 9 bases from V and 7 from J; bases not matched to a gene: 6. The chain's CDR3 is CASTDRGIGYTF. The CDR3 DNA follows: TGTGCCAGCACGGACAGGGGTATTGGCTACACCTTC.

This clone was seen more than once but under ten times. Other nucleotide sequences from this sample produce the same CDR3. The rearrangement joins TRBV19 to TRBJ1-2, with 8 bases fitting TRBD1. The V segment lost 2 bases and the J segment 5 bases; nucleotides outside the gene matches: 7. The CDR3 totals 15 residues. The germline V gene has CDR1 LNHDA and CDR2 SQIVND (reference sequence). CDR3 sequence reads: CASSIPGGAEYGYTF. The CDR3 DNA follows: TGTGCCAGTAGTATACCAGGGGGCGCGGAATATGGCTACACCTTC.

V and J are TRBV18 and TRBJ1-1; weak D call: TRBD1 (6 bases). The germline V gene encodes CDR1 KGHSH and CDR2 LQKENI. This CDR3 is 13 amino acids long. Trimming shortened V by 4 bases and J by 8 bases, and 14 bases separated the two germline ends. DNA of the CDR3: TGTGCCAGCTCACGTCAGGGGAGGGTGGAAGCTTTCTTT. This gives the protein CASSRQGRVEAFF.

V gene TRBV11-2 combines with J gene TRBJ2-2; maybe TRBD2 (6 bases). The CDR3 loop spans 14 amino acids. Germline loops: CDR1 SGHAT, CDR2 FQNNGV. V was trimmed by 4 bases and J by 6 bases, leaving 12 bases between them. The CDR3 reads CASSSIGSAGELFF. CDR3 sequence (DNA): TGTGCCAGCAGCTCCATCGGGAGCGCCGGGGAGCTGTTTTTT.

The gene calls are TRBV6-6 and TRBJ1-1, with unresolved D. There are 14 residues in the CDR3. Trimming took off 0 bases at V and 9 bases at J, with 14 bases between the two ends. The germline gives CDR1 MNHNY, CDR2 SVGAGI (reference sequence). The CDR3 nucleotides read TGTGCCAGCAGTTACTCTAACCAATCTCCTAAAGCTTTCTTT. This gives the protein CASSYSNQSPKAFF.

The CDR3 protein is CASSRGGNTDTQYF. The CDR3 bases are TGTGCCAGCAGCCGAGGGGGCAACACAGATACGCAGTATTTT. J is TRBJ2-3 and V is TRBV5-5; 7 bases are shared with TRBD1. With V trimmed by 4 bases and J by 2 bases, 4 bases remained unmatched. This CDR3 comprises 14 residues. From germline, CDR1 is SGHKS and CDR2 YYEKEE (reference sequence).

The chain links TRBV7-3 to TRBJ2-3; D may be TRBD2 (5 bases). The CDR3 contains 15 residues. Between the trimmed V and J ends, which lost 8 bases and 3 bases, there was a span of 18 bases. Germline V gene data show CDR1 as SGHTA and CDR2 as FQGTGA. The CDR3 sequence: CASGPTGERTDTQYF. CDR3 bases: TGTGCCAGCGGGCCTACCGGGGAACGGACAGATACGCAGTATTTT.

The chain recombines TRBV27 with TRBJ1-2, with D possibly being TRBD1 (6 bases). V was shortened by 4 bases and J by 8 bases, with 11 bases between the two germline ends. Looked up from germline, CDR1 is MNHEY and CDR2 is SMNVEV (reference sequence). This CDR3 comprises 12 residues. The CDR3 DNA reads as TGTGCCAGCAGTTCGACAGGTCAAGGCTACACCTTC. It codes for CASSSTGQGYTF.

This chain connects TRBV7-2 to TRBJ1-4; the match to TRBD1 covers 8 bases. J was trimmed by 7 bases and V by 5 bases; bases with no gene match: 9. From germline, CDR1 is SGHTA and CDR2 FQGNSA. The CDR3 is 15 residues long. The CDR3 sequence is CASSKQGGLGEKLFF. CDR3 bases: TGTGCCAGCAGCAAACAGGGGGGCTTGGGTGAAAAACTGTTTTTT.

This clone is a singleton in its sample. V usage is TRBV3-1 (or the pseudogene TRBV3-2) and J usage is TRBJ2-1; TRBD2 is a possible D gene (6 bases). V lost 0 bases to trimming and J lost 0 bases, with 15 bases between them. There are 18 residues in the CDR3. The germline gives CDR1 LGHDT, CDR2 YNNKEL (reference sequence). The CDR3 reads CASSQDRPMRGSYNEQFF. Here the CDR3 DNA reads TGTGCCAGCAGCCAAGATCGCCCAATGCGGGGCTCCTACAATGAGCAGTTCTTC.

The chain links TRBV10-1 to TRBJ2-2; D remains ambiguous. CDR3 length: 12 amino acids. Trimming cost V 6 bases and J 5 bases, with 7 bases left between them. Germline values: CDR1 WNHNN, CDR2 SYGVQD (reference sequence). CDR3: CASSLGTGELFF. The CDR3 bases are TGCGCCAGCAGCCTAGGAACCGGGGAGCTGTTTTTT.

The chain employs TRBV7-8 and TRBJ2-7; a weak D match, TRBD1 (6 bases). CDR3 length: 14 residues. Trimming shortened V by 5 bases and J by 3 bases, and 14 bases separated the two germline ends. Germline CDR1 reads SGHVS; CDR2 reads FQNEAQ. The CDR3 nucleotides read TGTGCCAGCAGCCCTACGGGGACAAACTACGAGCAGTACTTC. This encodes CASSPTGTNYEQYF.